This T cell receptor beta chain is from a study of radiotherapy plus CTLA-4 blockade in lung cancer. At the level of the study: Objective responses were documented in about 18% of patients, with disease control in approximately 31%.

Measured with immunoSEQ multiplex PCR; TCRdb has only the in-frame clones, and not every one. The data show 45,000 or so clones, 55% to 80% seen once. In its sample, this clone was seen a few times. The length of the CDR3 is 15 residues. V gave up 3 bases and J gave up 3 bases; unmatched junction bases: 5. CDR1 is SGHRS and CDR2 is YFSETQ in the germline V gene. The genes are TRBV5-1 and TRBJ2-1, with 8 nucleotides matching TRBD2. The sample in question was peripheral blood, obtained from a patient treated with radiotherapy plus ipilimumab. This sequence was found in a human donor with non-small cell lung cancer who had a complete response to radiotherapy plus ipilimumab. CDR3 in amino acids: CASSSGLASYNEQFF. CDR3 coding DNA: TGCGCCAGCAGCTCCGGACTAGCCAGCTACAATGAGCAGTTCTTC.